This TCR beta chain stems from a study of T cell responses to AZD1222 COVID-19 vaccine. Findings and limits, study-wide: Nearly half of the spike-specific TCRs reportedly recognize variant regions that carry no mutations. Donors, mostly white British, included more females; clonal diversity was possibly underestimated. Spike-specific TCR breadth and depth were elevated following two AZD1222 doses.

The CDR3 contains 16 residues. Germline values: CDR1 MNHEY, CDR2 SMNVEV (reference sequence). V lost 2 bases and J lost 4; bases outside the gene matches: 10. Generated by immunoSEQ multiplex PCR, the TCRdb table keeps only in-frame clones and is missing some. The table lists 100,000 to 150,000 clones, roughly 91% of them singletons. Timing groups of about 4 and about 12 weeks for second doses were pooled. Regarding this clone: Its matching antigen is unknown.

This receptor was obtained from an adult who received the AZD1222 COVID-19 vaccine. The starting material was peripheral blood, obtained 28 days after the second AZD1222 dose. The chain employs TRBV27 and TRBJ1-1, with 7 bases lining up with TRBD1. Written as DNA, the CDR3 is TGTGCCAGCAGTTTAAGGCAGCAGGGGGGGAGCACTGAAGCTTTCTTT. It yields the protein CASSLRQQGGSTEAFF.